The sequence of this TCR beta chain was determined in a study of T cells in lung cancer brain metastases (dated by TCRdb to the late 2010s). Regarding the study in general: Most of the 20 patients had a history of tobacco use, with a median of about 44 pack-years. Nine tenths of the roughly 20 patients received no interval therapy between primary and metastasis resection. In this study, the TCR beta CDR3 repertoires of fully resected primary non-small cell lung cancers were compared with those of paired brain metastases. The primary and brain metastasis specimens were acquired a median of roughly 350 days apart. A cohort of approximately 20 patients was included, from whom 40 specimens were contributed, with one primary lung lesion and one brain metastasis obtained from each patient. DNA integrity number averaged about 3.5 in both primary and metastatic specimens, with no significant difference between sites. A median age at first diagnosis of over 55 years was recorded for the patients, of whom eight or nine were male and some twelve were female. Broad study findings and their caveats: Brain metastases had significantly fewer unique productive clones than paired primaries (median approximately 1,500 versus 4,300). A significantly larger repertoire fraction was made up by the ten most abundant clones in brain metastases than in primaries, which was suggestive of clonal expansion. Most clones were specific to a single lesion, and overlap between paired lesions was limited (mean Morisita index roughly 0.24). It was not possible to control for the effects of preoperative corticosteroids on T cell infiltration in brain metastases. DNA fragmentation in the FFPE samples may have kept the complete infiltrating T cell repertoire from being retrieved.

Each sample received between about 2 and 5.5 ug of genomic DNA as input, and paired samples received equal DNA input. TCR beta libraries were constructed with the immunoSEQ hsTCRbeta Kit, which uses multiplexed V and J gene primers in two PCR steps. Pooled libraries with positive and negative controls were sequenced on an Illumina MiSeq using a 100-cycle paired-end protocol. From the authors' description of their analysis: Raw data were processed by the immunoSEQ vendor into normalized, annotated TCR beta repertoire reports. Richness was defined as the number of unique clones by nucleotide sequence, and the iChao1 and Efron-Thisted estimators were used to extrapolate total richness. Pielou's evenness, Simpson's index, top-ten clone proportional abundance, and Morisita overlap index were used to characterize and compare paired lesions. TCRdb retrieved this table from immuneACCESS and kept in-frame rearrangements only. Not all clones are present; in checked studies, unresolved V genes account for under half, and no reason is known for the remainder. That table supplies the V and J calls and clone size; D and trimming were determined from the DNA. Counted in this sample were fewer than 6,000 clones; 84% of them appeared once. Of the sample, around 3% falls within the top ten clones.

Patients had resection for either synchronous oligometastatic disease or delayed recurrence of a solitary brain metastasis. To avoid including cancers other than NSCLC, any patient with a history of multiple malignancies was excluded. Tumor areas were macrodissected from a few deparaffinized around 9.1 um unstained sections, using marked H&E slides as a guide. Every specimen was formalin-fixed and paraffin-embedded (FFPE). Genomic DNA was extracted using the AllPrep DNA/RNA FFPE Kit. In the case of this clone: Its antigen remains unidentified. No qualities accompany the bases; no much larger clone lies one base away.

Germline trimming amounts to 9 bases on V and 7 bases on J, with 7 as the count of junction bases outside the gene matches. The CDR3 measures 13 amino acids from cysteine to phenylalanine. Left in the record is the CDR3 DNA by itself, 39 bases read in frame from the first base. CDR1 and CDR2, per the germline V gene, are ENHRY and SYGVKD. The rearrangement joined TRBV10-3 to TRBJ2-1; TRBD2 lines up with 9 middle nucleotides. The specimen sequenced was tumor tissue from the primary lung tumor. The cell subset or site label of this sample denotes: primary lung cancer lesion. The sequence derives from a woman aged 45-59 years with non-small cell lung cancer. The CDR3 protein: CAILAGEGNEQFF. The DNA is as follows: TGTGCCATTTTAGCGGGAGAGGGTAATGAGCAGTTCTTC.